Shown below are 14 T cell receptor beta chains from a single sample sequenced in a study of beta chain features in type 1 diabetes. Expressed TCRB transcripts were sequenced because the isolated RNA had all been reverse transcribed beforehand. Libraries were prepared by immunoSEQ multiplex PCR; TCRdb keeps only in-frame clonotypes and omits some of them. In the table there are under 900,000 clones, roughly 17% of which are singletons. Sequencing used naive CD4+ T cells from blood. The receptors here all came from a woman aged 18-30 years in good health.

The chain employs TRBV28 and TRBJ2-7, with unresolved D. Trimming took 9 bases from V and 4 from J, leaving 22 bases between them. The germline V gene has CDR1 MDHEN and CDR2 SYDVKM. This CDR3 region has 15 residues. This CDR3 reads CASSAAGLNLYEQYF. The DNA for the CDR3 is TGTGCCAGTTCGGCTGCCGGGTTAAACCTATACGAGCAGTACTTC. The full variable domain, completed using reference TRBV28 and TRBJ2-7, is DVKVTQSSRYLVKRTGEKVFLECVQDMDHENMFWYRQDPGLGLRLIYFSYDVKMKEKGDIPEGYSVSREKKERFSLILESASTNQTSMYLCASSAAGLNLYEQYFGPGTRLTVT.

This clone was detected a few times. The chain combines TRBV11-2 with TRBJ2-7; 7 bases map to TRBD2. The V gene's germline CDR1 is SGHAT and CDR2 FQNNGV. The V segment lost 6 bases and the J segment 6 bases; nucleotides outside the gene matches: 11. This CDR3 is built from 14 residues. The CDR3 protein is CASSASGGIGEQYF. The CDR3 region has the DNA TGTGCCAGCAGTGCTAGCGGAGGGATAGGCGAGCAGTACTTC.

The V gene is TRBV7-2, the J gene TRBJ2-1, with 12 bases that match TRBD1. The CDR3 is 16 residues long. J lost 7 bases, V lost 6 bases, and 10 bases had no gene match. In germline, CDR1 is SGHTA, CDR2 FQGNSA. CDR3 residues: CASRSPGQGARNEQFF. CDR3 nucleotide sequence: TGTGCCAGCAGAAGTCCGGGACAGGGGGCCAGGAATGAGCAGTTCTTC.

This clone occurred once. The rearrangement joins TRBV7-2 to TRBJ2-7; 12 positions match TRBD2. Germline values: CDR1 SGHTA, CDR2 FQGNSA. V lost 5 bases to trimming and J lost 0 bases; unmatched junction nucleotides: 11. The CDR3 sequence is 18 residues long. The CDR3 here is CASSAGVGTSGPSYEQYF. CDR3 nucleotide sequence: TGTGCCAGCAGCGCGGGGGTTGGGACTAGCGGGCCCTCCTACGAGCAGTACTTC.

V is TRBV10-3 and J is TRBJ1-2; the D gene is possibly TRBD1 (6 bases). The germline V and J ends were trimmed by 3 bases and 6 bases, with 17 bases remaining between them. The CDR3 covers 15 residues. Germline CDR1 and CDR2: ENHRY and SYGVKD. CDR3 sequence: CAISDLEGGRNGYTF. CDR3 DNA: TGTGCCATCAGTGACCTCGAGGGGGGTCGGAATGGCTACACCTTC.

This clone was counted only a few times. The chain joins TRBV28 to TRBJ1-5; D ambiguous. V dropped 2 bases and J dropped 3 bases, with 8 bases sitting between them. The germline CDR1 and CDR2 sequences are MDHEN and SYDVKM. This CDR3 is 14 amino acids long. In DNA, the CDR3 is TGTGCCAGCAGTTTACCCAGCGCCAATCAGCCCCAGCATTTT. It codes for CASSLPSANQPQHF.

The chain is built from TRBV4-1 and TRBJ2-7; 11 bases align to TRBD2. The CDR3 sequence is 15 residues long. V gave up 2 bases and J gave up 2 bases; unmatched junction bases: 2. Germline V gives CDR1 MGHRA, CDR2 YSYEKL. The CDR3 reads CASSQTSGRAYEQYF. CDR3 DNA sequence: TGCGCCAGCAGCCAAACTAGCGGGAGAGCCTACGAGCAGTACTTC.

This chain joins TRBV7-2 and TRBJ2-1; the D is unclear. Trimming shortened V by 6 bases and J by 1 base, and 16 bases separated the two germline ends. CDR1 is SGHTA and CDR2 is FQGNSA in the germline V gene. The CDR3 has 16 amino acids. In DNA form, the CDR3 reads TGTGCCAGCAGTTTACAGCTAGATCCGTCCTACAATGAGCAGTTCTTC. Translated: CASSLQLDPSYNEQFF.

CDR3 sequence (DNA): TGTGCCAGCAGCTTAGAGTTCCTGGGGCAGGTATACTCCTACGAGCAGTACTTC. This sequence encodes CASSLEFLGQVYSYEQYF. The chain uses TRBV7-2 and TRBJ2-7; D is perhaps TRBD1 (5 bases). Germline V gene lookup returns CDR1 SGHTA and CDR2 FQGNSA. Deletions cut 1 base from V and 0 bases from J, with 19 bases between. This CDR3 is built from 18 residues.

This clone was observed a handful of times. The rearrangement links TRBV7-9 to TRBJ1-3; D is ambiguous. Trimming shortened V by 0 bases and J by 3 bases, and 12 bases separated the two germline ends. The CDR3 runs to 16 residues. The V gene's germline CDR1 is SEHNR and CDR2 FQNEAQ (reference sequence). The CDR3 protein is CASSLAIAQDGNTIYF. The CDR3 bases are TGTGCCAGCAGCTTAGCAATTGCACAAGATGGAAACACCATATATTTT. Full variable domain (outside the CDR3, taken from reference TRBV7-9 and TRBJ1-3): DTGVSQNPRHKITKRGQNVTFRCDPISEHNRLYWYRQTLGQGPEFLTYFQNEAQLEKSRLLSDRFSAERPKGSFSTLEIQRTEQGDSAMYLCASSLAIAQDGNTIYFGEGSWLTVV.

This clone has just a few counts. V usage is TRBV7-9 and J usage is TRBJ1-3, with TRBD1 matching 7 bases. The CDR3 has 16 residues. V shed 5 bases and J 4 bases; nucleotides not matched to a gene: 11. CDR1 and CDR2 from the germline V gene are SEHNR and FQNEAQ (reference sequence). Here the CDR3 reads CASSKASGTVGNTIYF. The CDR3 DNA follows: TGTGCCAGCAGCAAGGCGTCCGGGACAGTGGGAAACACCATATATTTT.

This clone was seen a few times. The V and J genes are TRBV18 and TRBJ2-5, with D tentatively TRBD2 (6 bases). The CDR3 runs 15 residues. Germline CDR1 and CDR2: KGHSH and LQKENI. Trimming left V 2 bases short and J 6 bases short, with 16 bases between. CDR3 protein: CASSPGREVLKTQYF. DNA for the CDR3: TGTGCCAGCTCACCAGGCAGGGAGGTACTGAAGACCCAGTACTTC.

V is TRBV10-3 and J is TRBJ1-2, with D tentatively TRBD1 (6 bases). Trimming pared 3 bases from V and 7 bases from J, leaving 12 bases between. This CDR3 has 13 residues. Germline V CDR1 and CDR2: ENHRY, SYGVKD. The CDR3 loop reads CAISDLMTGGYTF. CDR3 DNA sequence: TGTGCCATCAGTGACCTCATGACAGGTGGCTACACCTTC.

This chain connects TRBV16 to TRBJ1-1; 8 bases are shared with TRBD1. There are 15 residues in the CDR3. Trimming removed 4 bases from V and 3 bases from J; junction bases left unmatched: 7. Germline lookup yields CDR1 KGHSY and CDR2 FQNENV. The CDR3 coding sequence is TGTGCCAGCAGCCGACACCCGACAGGGGACACTGAAGCTTTCTTT. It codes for CASSRHPTGDTEAFF.